The present T cell receptor (beta chain) was sequenced within a study of blood T cell repertoires in COVID-19. Study information: Acute-phase and convalescent COVID-19 samples originated in the United States, Italy and Spain. Sources were T cells, B-cell-depleted T cells, or PBMCs; the material itself was cDNA or gDNA.

The authors' processing: Researchers report that nucleated cell counts were estimated from reference gene primer amplification. Assay used: immunoSEQ multiplex PCR; TCRdb lists only in-frame clones, some missing. V, J and clone size are those of that table, while D and trimming were read from the DNA. Among approximately 360,000 clones, 89% were seen once, and the ten largest hold more than 1%. V was cut by 2 bases and J by 6 bases, with 14 bases left in between. CDR1 and CDR2 from the germline V gene are GTSNPN and SVGIG (reference sequence). The CDR3 extends over 14 amino acids. This chain uses TRBV30 with TRBJ1-5; D is uncertain. This clonotype originated in a man in his forties with acute or convalescent COVID-19. The sequenced material came from peripheral blood. The CDR3 bases are TGTGCCTGGAGTTTCCTACTTGGCGGTCAGCCCCAGCATTTT. This codes for CAWSFLLGGQPQHF.